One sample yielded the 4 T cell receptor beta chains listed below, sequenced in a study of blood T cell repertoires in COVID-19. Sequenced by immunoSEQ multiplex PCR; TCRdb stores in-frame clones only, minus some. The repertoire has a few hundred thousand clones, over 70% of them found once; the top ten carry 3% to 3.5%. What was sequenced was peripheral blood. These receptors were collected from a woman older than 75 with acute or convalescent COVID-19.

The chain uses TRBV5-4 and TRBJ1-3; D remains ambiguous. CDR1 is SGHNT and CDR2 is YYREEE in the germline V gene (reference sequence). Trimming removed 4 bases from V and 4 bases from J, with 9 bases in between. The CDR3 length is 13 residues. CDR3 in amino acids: CASSLSGGNTIYF. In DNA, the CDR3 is TGTGCCAGCAGCCTTTCGGGGGGAAACACCATATATTTT.

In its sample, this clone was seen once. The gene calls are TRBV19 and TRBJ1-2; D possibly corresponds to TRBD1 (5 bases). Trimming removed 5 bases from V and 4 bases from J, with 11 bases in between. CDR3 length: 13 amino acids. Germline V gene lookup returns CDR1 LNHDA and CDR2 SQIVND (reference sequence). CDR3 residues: CASSEGTAYGYTF. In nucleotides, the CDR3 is TGTGCCAGTAGTGAAGGGACTGCCTATGGCTACACCTTC.

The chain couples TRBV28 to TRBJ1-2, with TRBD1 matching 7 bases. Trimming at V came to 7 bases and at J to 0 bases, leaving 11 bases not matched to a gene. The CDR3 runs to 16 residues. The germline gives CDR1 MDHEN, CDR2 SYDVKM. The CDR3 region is CASILSQGGTNYGYTF. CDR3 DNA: TGTGCCAGCATCCTTTCCCAGGGGGGCACTAACTATGGCTACACCTTC.

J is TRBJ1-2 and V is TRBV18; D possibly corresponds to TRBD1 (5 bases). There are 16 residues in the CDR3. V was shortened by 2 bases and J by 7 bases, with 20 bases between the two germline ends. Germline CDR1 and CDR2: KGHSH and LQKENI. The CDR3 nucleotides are TGTGCCAGCTCACCAACCCCAGGGCTTCTCGTCCCTGGCTACACCTTC. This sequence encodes CASSPTPGLLVPGYTF.